This entry lists 14 T cell receptor beta chains sequenced from one sample in a study of T cells after posttransplantation cyclophosphamide. Only in-frame clones appear in the TCRdb table, and some are missing; sequencing was by immunoSEQ multiplex PCR. In total the sample includes tens of thousands of clones, none of them seen once. The sequencing sample was made of PBMCs. Receptors originate from a man aged 45-60 years in good health, CMV-negative, and a related stem cell transplant donor.

This clone appeared many times. The rearrangement links TRBV30 to TRBJ1-2; 7 bases match TRBD1. This CDR3 has 15 amino acids. Trimming removed 0 bases from V and 0 bases from J; junction bases left unmatched: 4. Germline V gene lookup returns CDR1 GTSNPN and CDR2 SVGIG (reference sequence). The chain's CDR3 is CAWSVTGEANYGYTF. The DNA of the CDR3 is TGTGCCTGGAGTGTTACAGGGGAAGCTAACTATGGCTACACCTTC.

This clone was detected many times. The chain uses TRBV29-1 and TRBJ1-2, with D possibly being TRBD1 (6 bases). Germline CDR1 is SQVTM and CDR2 is ANQGSEA. The CDR3 sequence is 12 residues long. V gave up 2 bases and J gave up 7 bases, with 11 bases separating them. CDR3 amino acids: CSVEFGGIGYTF. In DNA form, the CDR3 reads TGCAGCGTTGAATTTGGGGGCATTGGCTACACCTTC.

This clone was seen at least ten times. This chain joins TRBV27 and TRBJ2-7, with a tentative D call TRBD2 (7 bases). V lost 3 bases, J lost 6 bases, and 12 bases lay in between. In germline, CDR1 is MNHEY, CDR2 SMNVEV (reference sequence). CDR3 length equals 13 residues. CDR3 sequence reads: CASSLAAGAEQYF. The CDR3 region has the DNA TGTGCCAGCAGTTTGGCTGCGGGGGCCGAGCAGTACTTC.

This clone was observed at least ten times. The V call is TRBV5-4, the J call TRBJ1-1; D might be TRBD1 (6 bases). V shed 4 bases and J shed 1 base, with 14 bases lying between them. CDR1 and CDR2 (germline): SGHNT, YYREEE (reference sequence). The CDR3 is 15 amino acids. CDR3 bases: TGTGCCAGCAGCCCCACTGGGGGCGAGAACACTGAAGCTTTCTTT. Translated, it gives CASSPTGGENTEAFF. Looking up the rest from reference TRBV5-4 and TRBJ1-1 gives the full variable domain: ETGVTQSPTHLIKTRGQQVTLRCSSQSGHNTVSWYQQALGQGPQFIFQYYREEENGRGNFPPRFSGLQFPNYSSELNVNALELDDSALYLCASSPTGGENTEAFFGQGTRLTVV.

This clone was observed a handful of times. The chain recombines TRBV18 with TRBJ2-5; 13 bases line up with TRBD2. V lost 3 bases to trimming and J lost 2 bases; unmatched junction nucleotides: 9. The CDR3 is made up of 18 amino acids. Germline V gene data show CDR1 as KGHSH and CDR2 as LQKENI. CDR3 in amino acids: CASSPRTSGGYWQETQYF. CDR3 bases: TGTGCCAGCTCACCCCGGACTAGCGGGGGCTATTGGCAAGAGACCCAGTACTTC. Combining the CDR3 with reference TRBV18 and TRBJ2-5 gives the whole variable domain NAGVMQNPRHLVRRRGQEARLRCSPMKGHSHVYWYRQLPEEGLKFMVYLQKENIIDESGMPKERFSAEFPKEGPSILRIQQVVRGDSAAYFCASSPRTSGGYWQETQYFGPGTRLLVL.

This clone came up many times. J is TRBJ2-5 and V is TRBV6-1; TRBD2 agrees at 14 bases. The CDR3 spans 15 residues. V gave up 6 bases and J gave up 2 bases; unmatched junction bases: 2. Germline CDR1 and CDR2: MNHNS and SASEGT. The CDR3 sequence is CASRGTSGGQETQYF. CDR3 nucleotide sequence: TGTGCCAGCAGAGGGACTAGCGGGGGTCAAGAGACCCAGTACTTC.

Remarks on this clone: Likely a read error: the CDR3 ends without its conserved phenylalanine or tryptophan. CDR3 DNA: TGTGCCAGCAGATTGACTAGCGGGGGGACCTCAGCCAAAAACATTCAGTACCTC. Translation: CASRLTSGGTSAKNIQYL. The chain joins TRBV28 to TRBJ2-4; 13 bases are shared with TRBD2. This CDR3 comprises 18 residues. Germline-derived CDR1 and CDR2 are MDHEN and SYDVKM. With 6 bases clipped from V and 0 bases from J, the junction kept 8 bases outside the gene matches.

This clone was found many times. The V call is TRBV2, the J call TRBJ2-7; 10 positions agree with TRBD1. From germline, CDR1 is SNHLY and CDR2 FYNNEI. V trimming: 8 bases; J trimming: 5 bases; junction bases outside the gene matches: 6. The CDR3 is 13 amino acids. The CDR3 protein is CASGRDRGDEQYF. The DNA of the CDR3 is TGTGCCAGCGGGCGGGACAGGGGAGACGAGCAGTACTTC.

This clone was found many times. This rearrangement joins TRBV27 to TRBJ2-7, with D possibly being TRBD1 (5 bases). The CDR3 length is 15 residues. The germline CDR1 and CDR2 sequences are MNHEY and SMNVEV (reference sequence). Between the trimmed V and J ends, which lost 5 bases and 0 bases, there was a span of 14 bases. The CDR3 loop reads CASSPYRQNSYEQYF. CDR3 DNA: TGTGCCAGCAGTCCCTACCGACAGAACTCCTACGAGCAGTACTTC.

This clone was found many times. The rearrangement uses TRBV7-8 and TRBJ1-1; D is possibly TRBD1 (5 bases). The CDR3 spans 15 residues. The V end lost 5 bases, the J end lost 1 base, and 14 bases lay between the germline ends. CDR1 is SGHVS and CDR2 is FQNEAQ in the germline V gene. CDR3 amino acids: CASSQGSGANTEAFF. Here the CDR3 DNA reads TGTGCCAGCAGCCAGGGCTCTGGGGCGAACACTGAAGCTTTCTTT.

This clone was picked up many times. The chain joins TRBV27 to TRBJ1-3; 7 nucleotides match TRBD1. Trimming removed 6 bases from V and 7 bases from J; junction bases left unmatched: 6. CDR1 and CDR2 from the germline V gene are MNHEY and SMNVEV (reference sequence). This CDR3 has 13 residues. CDR3 in DNA: TGTGCCAGCAGAAGGACAGGAGTTAACACCATATATTTT. This codes for CASRRTGVNTIYF.

As for this clone: This clone may be a read error of a much larger clone one base away. The same CDR3 also results from other DNA sequences found in this sample. V is TRBV19 and J is TRBJ2-3; D may be TRBD1 (5 bases). Germline loops: CDR1 LNHDA, CDR2 SQIVND (reference sequence). This CDR3 is 15 amino acids long. The CDR3: CASSLQETSTDTQYF. The CDR3 coding sequence is TGCGCCAGTAGTCTACAGGAAACTAGCACAGATACGCAGTATTTT.

Many counts were recorded for this clone. V gene TRBV4-1 combines with J gene TRBJ2-7, with D maybe TRBD1 (6 bases). The CDR3 contains 15 residues. Germline assignment: CDR1 MGHRA and CDR2 YSYEKL. V shed 3 bases and J shed 4 bases, with 16 bases lying between them. The CDR3 is CASSHLGEQGYEQYF. CDR3 bases: TGCGCCAGCAGCCACCTGGGGGAACAGGGATACGAGCAGTACTTC.

This clone was found many times. This rearrangement joins TRBV18 to TRBJ2-1; tentative D call: TRBD1 (5 bases). Deletions cut 5 bases from V and 6 bases from J, with 11 bases between. The CDR3 spans 13 residues. Germline V gives CDR1 KGHSH, CDR2 LQKENI. CDR3 amino acids: CASSDSVGNEQFF. The CDR3 coding sequence is TGTGCCAGCTCAGACAGTGTCGGCAATGAGCAGTTCTTC.